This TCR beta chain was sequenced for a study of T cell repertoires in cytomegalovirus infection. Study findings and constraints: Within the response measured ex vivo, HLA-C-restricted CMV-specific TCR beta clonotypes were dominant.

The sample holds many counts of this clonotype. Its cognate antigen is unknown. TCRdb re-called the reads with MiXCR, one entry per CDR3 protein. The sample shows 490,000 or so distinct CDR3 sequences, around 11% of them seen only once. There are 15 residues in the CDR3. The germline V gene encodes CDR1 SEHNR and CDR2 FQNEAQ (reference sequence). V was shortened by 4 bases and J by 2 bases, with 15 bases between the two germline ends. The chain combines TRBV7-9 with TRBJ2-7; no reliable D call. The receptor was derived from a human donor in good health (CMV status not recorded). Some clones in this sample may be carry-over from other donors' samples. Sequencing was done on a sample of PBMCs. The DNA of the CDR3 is TGTGCCAGCAGCTCAGTCCCTTCCGGAGCCTACGAGCAGTACTTC. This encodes CASSSVPSGAYEQYF.